The rows below give T cell receptor beta chains drawn from one sample of a study of CD8 T cells in ankylosing spondylitis. A single record per CDR3 protein comes from TCRdb applying MiXCR to the 5' RACE reads. The sample consists of 250,000 to 350,000 distinct CDR3 sequences, 20% of them appearing once. The specimen sequenced was blood, either unsorted or a sorted T cell fraction (not recorded which). Receptors were obtained from a male donor with ankylosing spondylitis or in good health (not recorded which). Both conserved end residues are part of each CDR3. A D gene is named only where the DNA matches it firmly. Where a row states a size, it is once, few, many or the class of an expanded clone; other rows omit it.

V gene	D gene	clone size	J gene	CDR3 protein	CDR3 DNA
TRBV14	.	.	TRBJ2-3	CASSQVAPPRGTDTQYF	TGTGCCAGCAGCCAAGTAGCCCCCCCCAGGGGCACAGATACGCAGTATTTT
TRBV3-1	.	.	TRBJ1-4	CASSRDYPTNEKLFFF	.
TRBV5-1	.	few	TRBJ2-5	CASRPKRGLAVQETQYF	TGCGCCAGCAGACCTAAAAGGGGATTAGCGGTCCAAGAGACCCAGTACTTC
TRBV20-1	.	many	TRBJ2-2	CSAQREERTGELFF	TGCAGTGCTCAGAGAGAGGAGCGGACCGGGGAGCTGTTTTTT
TRBV11-2	.	.	TRBJ1-1	CASSFTGEGEAFF	TGTGCCAGCAGCTTTACGGGGGAGGGTGAAGCTTTCTTT
TRBV5-6	TRBD2	many	TRBJ2-5	CASSLGLASETQYF	TGTGCCAGCAGCTTGGGACTAGCTAGTGAGACCCAGTACTTC
TRBV6-4	.	.	TRBJ1-2	CASSRPGLQANYGYTF	TGTGCCAGCAGCAGACCCGGACTACAAGCTAACTATGGCTACACCTTC
TRBV20-1	TRBD1	.	TRBJ1-2	CSARDPRQGSGDYTF	TGCAGTGCTAGAGATCCCCGACAGGGGTCCGGAGACTACACCTTC
TRBV25-1	TRBD1	.	TRBJ2-2	CASRPGQGIGELFF	TGTGCCAGCAGGCCGGGACAGGGGATCGGGGAGCTGTTTTTT
TRBV5-1	TRBD2	.	TRBJ2-3	CANTGGDTQYF	TGCGCCAACACGGGGGGAGATACGCAGTATTTT
TRBV29-1	TRBD1	.	TRBJ2-1	CSADRGNEQFF	TGCAGCGCCGACAGGGGGAATGAGCAGTTCTTC
TRBV7-2	TRBD2	many	TRBJ2-3	CASSLVAGGTDTQYF	TGTGCCAGCAGTTTAGTAGCGGGGGGCACAGATACGCAGTATTTT
TRBV27	TRBD2	once	TRBJ2-3	CASSKGLAGGPTQYF	TGTGCCAGCAGTAAAGGACTAGCGGGAGGTCCCACGCAGTATTTT
TRBV29-1	.	many	TRBJ2-5	CSVERGDQAQYF	TGCAGCGTTGAAAGAGGGGACCAGGCCCAGTACTTC
TRBV29-1	.	.	TRBJ2-6	CSVGWEPGANVLTF	TGCAGCGTGGGGTGGGAGCCTGGGGCCAACGTCCTGACTTTC
TRBV27	.	many	TRBJ2-2	CASSFRPAGELFF	TGTGCCAGCAGTTTCCGGCCCGCCGGGGAGCTGTTTTTT
TRBV18	TRBD1	.	TRBJ1-5	CASSPTMTGGLSNQPQHF	TGTGCCAGCTCCCCGACGATGACAGGGGGCCTGAGCAATCAGCCCCAGCATTTT
TRBV20-1	.	few	TRBJ2-3	CSAKAVFGDTQYF	TGCAGTGCGAAAGCGGTGTTCGGAGATACGCAGTATTTT
TRBV3-1	.	.	TRBJ1-5	CASSQDYWGNQPEHF	TGTGCCAGCAGCCAAGATTACTGGGGCAATCAGCCCGAGCATTTT
TRBV6-5	.	.	TRBJ2-2	CARGSGELFF	TGTGCCAGAGGGTCCGGGGAGCTGTTTTTT
TRBV5-1	TRBD2	.	TRBJ2-1	CASGGGDWGSVYNEQFF	TGCGCCAGCGGCGGGGGGGATTGGGGGAGTGTCTACAATGAGCAGTTCTTC
TRBV20-1	TRBD2	.	TRBJ2-2	CSARVAGGLGELFF	TGCAGTGCTAGAGTAGCGGGAGGCCTCGGGGAGCTGTTTTTT
TRBV4-2	TRBD2	.	TRBJ2-1	CASSQEGGSTLNEQFF	TGTGCCAGCAGCCAAGAGGGCGGGAGCACCCTCAATGAGCAGTTCTTC
TRBV5-1	.	.	TRBJ1-6	CASSLGQPGRSPLHF	TGCGCCAGCAGCTTGGGACAGCCGGGGCGTTCACCCCTCCACTTT
TRBV12-3/TRBV12-4	.	.	TRBJ1-5	CASSASTVPPQHF	TGTGCCAGCAGTGCCTCGACAGTACCGCCCCAGCATTTT
TRBV19	.	.	TRBJ2-1	CASSIVVRGEQFF	TGTGCCAGTAGTATCGTGGTCCGGGGTGAGCAGTTCTTC
TRBV9	.	many	TRBJ1-4	CASSVAASVEKLFF	TGTGCCAGCAGCGTAGCTGCCAGCGTAGAAAAACTGTTTTTT
TRBV6-5	.	.	TRBJ1-2	CASSYSQAYGYTF	TGTGCCAGCAGTTATTCGCAGGCCTATGGCTACACCTTC